The rows below give T cell receptor beta chains drawn from one sample of a study of human T cells and chemical hapten exposure. TCRdb itself ran the RACE reads through MiXCR, one entry per CDR3 protein. The sample shows about 140,000 distinct CDR3 sequences, about 11% of them seen only once. Sequencing was performed on whole blood, taken in connection with sensitization to the hapten diphenylcyclopropenone (DPC). These receptor sequences come from a woman aged 45 to 65 with alopecia areata. Some clones in this sample may be carry-over from other donors' samples. Each CDR3 is given with its conserved first and last residue. Each record gives: clone size, J gene, D gene, V gene, CDR3 protein, CDR3 DNA. A D gene is named only where the DNA matches it firmly. Size values are once, few and many counts, or a class for expanded clones, and some rows have none.

size: NA; J: TRBJ2-1; D: NA; V: TRBV2; CDR3: CASSDEYEQFF; DNA: TGTGCCAGCAGCGATGAGTATGAGCAGTTCTTC
size: few; J: TRBJ2-3; D: TRBD1; V: TRBV7-9; CDR3: CASSRRGDRVVTDTQYF; DNA: TGTGCCAGCAGCCGCAGAGGGGACAGGGTGGTGACAGATACGCAGTATTTT
size: NA; J: TRBJ1-5; D: NA; V: TRBV6-2/TRBV6-3; CDR3: CASSSPSARARSNQPQHF; DNA: TGTGCCAGCAGCTCCCCTTCGGCAAGGGCTCGTAGCAATCAGCCCCAGCATTTT
size: few; J: TRBJ2-5; D: TRBD2; V: TRBV5-1; CDR3: CASSSGGREAQETQYF; DNA: TGCGCCAGCAGCTCAGGCGGGAGGGAGGCACAAGAGACCCAGTACTTC
size: NA; J: TRBJ2-4; D: NA; V: TRBV7-3; CDR3: CASSFDTKNIQYF; DNA: TGTGCCAGCAGCTTTGATACCAAAAACATTCAGTACTTC
size: NA; J: TRBJ1-3; D: TRBD1; V: TRBV29-1; CDR3: CSVGTGPSGNTIYF; DNA: TGCAGCGTGGGGACAGGGCCCTCTGGAAACACCATATATTTT
size: few; J: TRBJ2-3; D: NA; V: TRBV19; CDR3: CASSLGHLTDTQYF; DNA: TGTGCCAGTAGCCTGGGACACCTCACAGATACGCAGTATTTT
size: NA; J: TRBJ1-1; D: NA; V: TRBV29-1; CDR3: CSAVVAGGGRNTEAFF; DNA: TGCAGCGCCGTCGTGGCTGGGGGAGGTAGGAACACTGAAGCTTTCTTT
size: many; J: TRBJ2-3; D: NA; V: TRBV10-3; CDR3: CATGTLQGTQYF; DNA: TGTGCCACCGGGACTCTTCAGGGAACGCAGTATTTT
size: NA; J: TRBJ1-4; D: NA; V: TRBV4-1; CDR3: CASSQGTGLPNEKLFF; DNA: TGCGCCAGCAGCCAAGGGACGGGACTGCCTAATGAAAAACTGTTTTTT
size: NA; J: TRBJ2-1; D: NA; V: TRBV5-1; CDR3: CASSLFGPSRNEQFF; DNA: TGCGCCAGCAGCCTCTTTGGGCCATCACGGAATGAGCAGTTCTTC
size: NA; J: TRBJ2-2; D: TRBD1; V: TRBV30; CDR3: CASNLRDRENTGELFF; DNA: TGTGCCTCGAACTTACGGGACAGGGAGAACACCGGGGAGCTGTTTTTT
size: few; J: TRBJ1-3; D: NA; V: TRBV7-8; CDR3: CASSPMGWRSSGNTIYF; DNA: TGTGCCAGCAGCCCGATGGGCTGGCGGAGCTCTGGAAACACCATATATTTT
size: many; J: TRBJ2-7; D: NA; V: TRBV11-2; CDR3: CASSPYTGWRSYEQYF; DNA: TGTGCCAGCAGCCCGTACACCGGATGGAGATCGTACGAGCAGTACTTC
size: many; J: TRBJ2-7; D: TRBD2; V: TRBV14; CDR3: CASSQGGLAREQYF; DNA: TGTGCCAGCAGCCAAGGGGGACTAGCGAGGGAGCAGTACTTC
size: NA; J: TRBJ2-5; D: TRBD2; V: TRBV29-1; CDR3: CSVNGGKETQYF; DNA: TGCAGCGTTAACGGGGGGAAAGAGACCCAGTACTTC
size: few; J: TRBJ2-3; D: NA; V: TRBV7-8; CDR3: CASSALADTQYF; DNA: TGTGCCAGCAGCGCCCTAGCAGATACGCAGTATTTT
size: NA; J: TRBJ2-7; D: NA; V: TRBV5-1; CDR3: CASSLDGKASYEQYF; DNA: TGCGCCAGCAGCCTGGACGGGAAAGCGAGCTACGAGCAGTACTTC
size: many; J: TRBJ2-5; D: TRBD2; V: TRBV12-3/TRBV12-4; CDR3: CASSSSGGPEMRETQYF; DNA: TGTGCCAGCAGTTCCTCGGGAGGGCCTGAGATGAGAGAGACCCAGTACTTC
size: few; J: TRBJ1-4; D: NA; V: TRBV6-2/TRBV6-3; CDR3: CASSYSGDRLLGKLFF; DNA: TGTGCCAGCAGTTACTCCGGCGACAGGCTACTGGGAAAACTGTTTTTT
size: many; J: TRBJ1-2; D: NA; V: TRBV7-2; CDR3: CASSLFKGSFYGYTF; DNA: TGTGCCAGCAGCTTATTTAAAGGGTCATTCTATGGCTACACCTTC
size: NA; J: TRBJ2-3; D: NA; V: TRBV9; CDR3: CASSVGHGTDTQYF; DNA: TGTGCCAGCAGCGTAGGGCACGGAACAGATACGCAGTATTTT
size: many; J: TRBJ1-6; D: NA; V: TRBV28; CDR3: CASSRQVPANSPLHF; DNA: TGTGCCAGCAGTCGTCAGGTGCCAGCCAATTCACCCCTCCACTTT
size: NA; J: TRBJ1-2; D: TRBD1; V: TRBV20-1; CDR3: CSARWANRGSQGYTF; DNA: TGCAGTGCTAGATGGGCTAACAGGGGTTCTCAGGGCTACACCTTC
size: few; J: TRBJ2-4; D: TRBD1; V: TRBV28; CDR3: CASSLRGRVAKNIQYF; DNA: TGTGCCAGCAGCCTCAGGGGGCGCGTCGCCAAAAACATTCAGTACTTC
size: few; J: TRBJ2-7; D: NA; V: TRBV7-8; CDR3: CASIPQGTYEQYF; DNA: TGTGCCAGCATTCCACAGGGCACCTACGAGCAGTACTTC
size: many; J: TRBJ1-4; D: TRBD1; V: TRBV5-1; CDR3: CASSLKPGQTFRVSNEKLFF; DNA: TGCGCCAGCAGCCTAAAGCCGGGACAGACCTTCAGAGTGTCTAATGAAAAACTGTTTTTT
size: many; J: TRBJ2-1; D: TRBD2; V: TRBV3-1; CDR3: CASSPGSLAGADNEQFF; DNA: TGTGCCAGCAGCCCTGGATCCTTAGCGGGCGCCGACAATGAGCAGTTCTTC
size: NA; J: TRBJ2-1; D: NA; V: TRBV24-1; CDR3: CATSDGTARAGYNEQFF; DNA: TGTGCCACCAGTGATGGGACGGCACGAGCGGGCTACAATGAGCAGTTCTTC
size: few; J: TRBJ1-2; D: NA; V: TRBV28; CDR3: CASSPPTNYGYTF; DNA: TGTGCCAGCAGTCCCCCAACTAACTATGGCTACACCTTC
size: many; J: TRBJ2-6; D: TRBD1; V: TRBV13; CDR3: CASSFRTGGASGANVLTF; DNA: TGTGCCAGCAGCTTCCGGACAGGGGGCGCCTCTGGGGCCAACGTCCTGACTTTC
size: NA; J: TRBJ2-1; D: TRBD2; V: TRBV11-2; CDR3: CASSLAGLAGRDEQFF; DNA: TGTGCCAGCAGCTTAGCGGGCCTAGCGGGAAGAGATGAGCAGTTCTTC
size: NA; J: TRBJ2-5; D: TRBD2; V: TRBV7-8; CDR3: CASSLMWTRSGETQYF; DNA: TGTGCCAGCAGCTTGATGTGGACTAGATCCGGAGAGACCCAGTACTTC
size: NA; J: TRBJ2-7; D: NA; V: TRBV6-2/TRBV6-3; CDR3: CASRPGGSSYEQYF; DNA: TGTGCCAGCAGGCCAGGTGGGAGCTCCTACGAGCAGTACTTC
size: few; J: TRBJ1-1; D: TRBD1; V: TRBV7-6; CDR3: CASSLTGGTGAFF; DNA: TGTGCCAGCAGCCTGACAGGGGGAACTGGAGCTTTCTTT
size: few; J: TRBJ2-1; D: TRBD2; V: TRBV4-3; CDR3: CASSQDFRGGFEQFF; DNA: TGCGCCAGCAGCCAAGATTTCCGGGGGGGGTTTGAGCAGTTCTTC
size: once; J: TRBJ2-1; D: NA; V: TRBV10-1; CDR3: CASSDGLLREQFF; DNA: TGCGCCAGCAGTGACGGACTCTTGCGCGAGCAGTTCTTC
size: few; J: TRBJ2-5; D: NA; V: TRBV6-2/TRBV6-3; CDR3: CASSPTGSQETQYF; DNA: TGTGCCAGCAGTCCAACAGGGAGCCAAGAGACCCAGTACTTC
size: few; J: TRBJ2-5; D: NA; V: TRBV7-2; CDR3: CASSLGARVETQYF; DNA: TGTGCCAGCAGCTTGGGGGCTAGGGTGGAGACCCAGTACTTC
size: NA; J: TRBJ2-7; D: NA; V: TRBV9; CDR3: CASSAEGLIPYEQYF; DNA: TGTGCCAGCAGCGCCGAGGGTCTCATCCCCTACGAGCAGTACTTC
size: few; J: TRBJ2-1; D: TRBD2; V: TRBV7-8; CDR3: CASSPGTSGSRINEQFF; DNA: TGTGCCAGCAGTCCCGGGACTAGCGGGAGTCGGATCAATGAGCAGTTCTTC
size: few; J: TRBJ2-2; D: TRBD2; V: TRBV2; CDR3: CASSEELAGTGELFF; DNA: TGTGCCAGCAGTGAAGAACTAGCGGGCACCGGGGAGCTGTTTTTT
size: NA; J: TRBJ2-2; D: TRBD2; V: TRBV7-6; CDR3: CASSLTSLAGGSNTGELFF; DNA: TGTGCCAGCAGCTTAACGTCCCTAGCGGGAGGGTCCAACACCGGGGAGCTGTTTTTT
size: few; J: TRBJ2-5; D: TRBD2; V: TRBV7-9; CDR3: CASSGYTGGETQYF; DNA: TGTGCCAGCAGCGGATATACGGGGGGAGAGACCCAGTACTTC
size: few; J: TRBJ2-7; D: NA; V: TRBV7-2; CDR3: CASSLRPGVGEQYF; DNA: TGTGCCAGCAGCCTAAGACCGGGAGTTGGCGAGCAGTACTTC
size: NA; J: TRBJ2-7; D: TRBD1; V: TRBV11-2; CDR3: CASSLPGQGAIGEQYF; DNA: TGTGCCAGCAGCCTGCCGGGACAGGGGGCGATAGGCGAGCAGTACTTC